These T cell receptor beta chains were read from a single sample in a study of somatic mutations in cytotoxic T cells in rheumatoid arthritis. Produced via immunoSEQ multiplex PCR; TCRdb's table is partial and in-frame only. The sample holds tens of thousands of clones; 86% are singletons and the top ten take approximately 17%. The sample taken for sequencing was CD8+ T cells sorted from blood. The receptors were gathered from a woman in her forties or fifties in good health. The CDR3 runs from the conserved cysteine through the conserved F or W. Each record gives: clone size, D gene, V gene, J gene, CDR3 length, CDR3 protein, CDR3 DNA. The D gene is left open where the match is weak. Rows give clone size only sometimes, using once, few, many, or a class for an expanded clone.

NA	TRBD1	TRBV28	TRBJ2-5	12	CASTPGGETQYF	TGTGCCAGCACGCCAGGGGGAGAGACCCAGTACTTC
once	NA	TRBV5-4	TRBJ1-2	15	CASSLGQGKEYGYTF	TGTGCCAGCAGCTTGGGCCAGGGGAAAGAGTATGGCTACACCTTC
NA	TRBD1	TRBV7-9	TRBJ1-3	13	CASSQYRGATIYF	TGTGCCAGCAGCCAATACAGGGGGGCCACCATATATTTT
NA	NA	TRBV27	TRBJ1-1	14	CASSLRGPNTEAFF	TGTGCCAGCAGTTTAAGGGGCCCAAACACTGAAGCTTTCTTT
NA	TRBD1	TRBV6-5	TRBJ1-2	15	CASSYLDRGLGGYTF	TGTGCCAGCAGTTACCTCGACAGGGGTCTTGGTGGCTACACCTTC
NA	NA	TRBV27	TRBJ2-5	15	CASSLSYGAQETQYF	TGTGCCAGCAGTTTATCGTACGGCGCCCAAGAGACCCAGTACTTC
NA	NA	TRBV28	TRBJ1-1	12	CASSLFSTEAFF	TGTGCCAGCAGTTTATTCAGCACTGAAGCTTTCTTT
few	NA	TRBV4-1	TRBJ1-6	12	CASSPPNSPLHF	TGCGCCAGCAGCCCCCCAAATTCACCCCTCCACTTT
once	TRBD2	TRBV6-4	TRBJ2-2	15	CASSEAAGGTGELFF	TGTGCCAGCAGTGAGGCAGCGGGGGGCACCGGGGAGCTGTTTTTT
NA	NA	TRBV7-2	TRBJ1-2	13	CASGLEGDYGYTF	TGTGCCAGCGGGCTAGAGGGGGACTATGGCTACACCTTC
once	NA	TRBV11-2	TRBJ1-1	12	CASSLGGDEAFF	TGTGCCAGCAGCTTAGGCGGCGATGAAGCTTTCTTT
NA	NA	TRBV6-5	TRBJ1-3	15	CASRSGPSSGNTIYF	TGTGCCAGCAGGTCAGGGCCGAGCTCTGGAAACACCATATATTTT
NA	NA	TRBV2	TRBJ2-1	14	CASRPPQGGNEQFF	TGTGCCAGCAGACCCCCTCAGGGGGGCAATGAGCAGTTCTTC
NA	TRBD1	TRBV6-1	TRBJ1-1	11	CASREDREAFF	TGTGCCAGCAGAGAGGACAGGGAAGCTTTCTTT
NA	TRBD1	TRBV27	TRBJ2-7	14	CASSLPDRAYEQYF	TGTGCCAGCAGTTTGCCGGACAGGGCCTACGAGCAGTACTTC
NA	NA	TRBV25-1	TRBJ1-2	13	CARSLSSNYGYTF	TGTGCCAGGTCCTTATCCTCAAACTATGGCTACACCTTC
once	NA	TRBV5-4	TRBJ2-5	16	CASSFGRISGQETQYF	TGTGCCAGCAGCTTTGGACGAATTAGCGGCCAAGAGACCCAGTACTTC
NA	TRBD1	TRBV6-5	TRBJ1-1	15	CASSYLQGADTEAFF	TGTGCCAGCAGTTATTTACAGGGGGCTGACACTGAAGCTTTCTTT
NA	TRBD1	TRBV5-6	TRBJ1-6	18	CASSRDRGVSSYNSPLHF	TGTGCCAGCAGCCGGGACAGGGGCGTTAGCTCCTATAATTCACCCCTCCACTTT
NA	NA	TRBV2	TRBJ2-5	11	CASARGETQYF	TGTGCCAGCGCTAGAGGAGAGACCCAGTACTTC
NA	NA	TRBV7-2	TRBJ1-6	17	CASSLAGLSSYNSPLHF	TGTGCCAGCAGCTTAGCTGGGCTAAGCTCCTATAATTCACCCCTCCACTTT
NA	NA	TRBV19	TRBJ1-5	16	CASSPDRGGENQPQHF	TGTGCCAGTAGTCCCGACCGGGGGGGGGAAAATCAGCCCCAGCATTTT
once	TRBD1	TRBV7-6	TRBJ2-7	14	CASSPLDRGYEQYF	TGTGCCAGCAGCCCCTTAGACAGGGGATACGAGCAGTACTTC
NA	NA	TRBV7-7	TRBJ2-5	14	CASSPSGSVETQYF	TGTGCCAGCAGTCCCTCGGGGAGCGTAGAGACCCAGTACTTC
few	TRBD1	TRBV7-9	TRBJ1-1	14	CASSSTGGKTEAFF	TGTGCCAGCAGTTCCACAGGGGGAAAGACTGAAGCTTTCTTT
NA	TRBD1	TRBV14	TRBJ1-2	13	CASSGQGVYGYTF	TGTGCCAGCTCCGGACAGGGGGTATATGGCTACACCTTC
NA	NA	TRBV6-1	TRBJ2-7	15	CASSETGLKTYEQYF	TGTGCCAGCAGTGAAACGGGACTCAAAACCTACGAGCAGTACTTC
NA	NA	TRBV7-6	TRBJ1-4	12	CASSLNNEKLFF	TGTGCCAGCAGCCTAAATAATGAAAAACTGTTTTTT
NA	NA	TRBV11-2	TRBJ1-6	16	CASSLVTSSYNSPLHF	TGTGCCAGCAGCTTAGTTACGAGCTCCTATAATTCACCCCTCCACTTT
NA	TRBD1	TRBV7-9	TRBJ2-5	12	CASRDSPETQYF	TGTGCCAGCCGGGACAGCCCAGAGACCCAGTACTTC
NA	NA	TRBV11-1	TRBJ1-1	15	CASSLDTVGGTEAFF	TGTGCCAGCAGCTTAGATACGGTAGGCGGCACTGAAGCTTTCTTT
NA	NA	TRBV27	TRBJ1-2	14	CASTQSTGVSGYTF	TGTGCCAGCACTCAATCGACAGGAGTGAGTGGCTACACCTTC
NA	TRBD2	TRBV4-3	TRBJ2-7	14	CASSQGRGAYEQYF	TGCGCCAGCAGCCAAGGCCGGGGGGCCTACGAGCAGTACTTC
NA	TRBD2	TRBV4-3	TRBJ2-1	15	CASSQGTSGDNEQFF	TGCGCCAGCAGCCAAGGGACTAGCGGGGACAATGAGCAGTTCTTC
once	NA	TRBV4-2	TRBJ1-2	16	CASSQDYGEGGYGYTF	TGTGCCAGCAGCCAAGATTACGGGGAGGGGGGATATGGCTACACCTTC
NA	NA	TRBV28	TRBJ2-3	12	CASSFPPETQYF	TGTGCCAGCAGTTTCCCCCCGGAGACGCAGTATTTT
NA	NA	TRBV29-1	TRBJ1-2	14	CSVEMAADTYGYTF	TGCAGCGTTGAAATGGCAGCGGACACCTATGGCTACACCTTC
NA	NA	TRBV27	TRBJ2-3	14	CASSHVYSTDTQYF	TGTGCCAGCAGTCACGTCTATAGCACAGATACGCAGTATTTT
NA	TRBD1	TRBV19	TRBJ1-2	15	CASSAPGQNDYGYTF	TGTGCCAGTAGTGCCCCGGGACAGAATGACTATGGCTACACCTTC
NA	TRBD1	TRBV5-1	TRBJ2-5	14	CASIPGQTGETQYF	TGCGCCAGCATTCCGGGACAGACCGGAGAGACCCAGTACTTC
NA	NA	TRBV9	TRBJ1-5	14	CASSVGGSNQPQHF	TGTGCCAGCAGCGTCGGAGGGAGCAATCAGCCCCAGCATTTT
NA	NA	TRBV7-8	TRBJ2-7	16	CASSSYGGRQEYEQYF	TGTGCCAGCAGCTCTTATGGAGGAAGACAGGAATACGAGCAGTACTTC
NA	TRBD1	TRBV13	TRBJ1-4	18	CASSYNDREEGSFEKLFF	TGTGCCAGCAGCTACAACGACAGGGAGGAGGGATCGTTCGAAAAACTGTTTTTT
once	NA	TRBV4-3	TRBJ2-2	15	CASSQEKTNTGELFF	TGCGCCAGCAGCCAGGAAAAGACTAACACCGGGGAGCTGTTTTTT
NA	NA	TRBV4-1	TRBJ1-3	16	CASSQGSGTSGNTIYF	TGCGCCAGCAGCCAAGGTTCCGGAACCTCTGGAAACACCATATATTTT
NA	TRBD2	TRBV7-9	TRBJ2-1	14	CASTLNGRGDEQFF	TGTGCCAGCACCCTCAACGGGAGGGGGGACGAGCAGTTCTTC
NA	NA	TRBV19	TRBJ1-5	16	CASTLEGTRSNQPQHF	TGTGCCAGTACCCTGGAGGGAACCCGGAGCAATCAGCCCCAGCATTTT
NA	NA	TRBV5-5	TRBJ2-3	15	CASSLGQIDTDTQYF	TGTGCCAGCAGCTTGGGACAGATAGATACAGATACGCAGTATTTT
NA	NA	TRBV4-1	TRBJ2-7	16	CASSHGGGFSSYEQYF	TGCGCCAGCAGCCACGGAGGGGGTTTCAGCTCCTACGAGCAGTACTTC
NA	TRBD1	TRBV4-1	TRBJ1-4	18	CASSPETHRGLGNEKLFF	TGCGCCAGCAGCCCTGAGACCCACAGGGGGCTCGGTAATGAAAAACTGTTTTTT
NA	NA	TRBV6-1	TRBJ2-2	19	CASSEDAPELTMSAGELFF	TGTGCCAGCAGTGAAGACGCCCCGGAGTTAACAATGAGTGCCGGGGAGCTGTTTTTT
NA	NA	TRBV2	TRBJ2-7	10	CASSEYEQYF	TGTGCCAGCAGTGAGTACGAGCAGTACTTC
NA	NA	TRBV7-2	TRBJ1-1	11	CASSVYTEAFF	TGTGCCAGCAGTGTTTACACTGAAGCTTTCTTT
NA	TRBD1	TRBV5-6	TRBJ1-4	15	CASCTPGTGCEKLFF	TGTGCCAGCTGTACACCCGGGACAGGGTGTGAAAAACTGTTTTTT
NA	TRBD1	TRBV5-8	TRBJ1-6	14	CASSSGQGGSPLHF	TGTGCCAGCAGCTCGGGACAGGGAGGATCACCCCTCCACTTT